These T cell receptor beta chains were read from a single sample in a study of T cells in localized non-small cell lung cancer. Here immunoSEQ multiplex PCR was the method, and the copy in TCRdb shows in-frame clones only, minus some. The table includes 55,000 to 80,000 clones, roughly 86% detected once. Sample: peripheral blood, taken before any cancer treatment. The receptors shown here come from a female donor over 55 with stage I lung adenocarcinoma. The CDR3 runs from the conserved cysteine through the conserved F or W. Fields, in order: J gene, D gene, V gene, clone size, CDR3 protein, CDR3 DNA. A D gene is named only where the DNA matches it firmly. Expanded clones get a size class; other rows say once, few or many, or leave the size out.

J: TRBJ1-2
D: .
V: TRBV7-2
size: .
CDR3: CASSPRRPNYGYTF
DNA: TGTGCCAGCAGCCCCAGGAGACCTAACTATGGCTACACCTTC

J: TRBJ1-4
D: TRBD1
V: TRBV15
size: .
CDR3: CATRRSRQGVEKLFF
DNA: TGTGCCACCAGAAGATCGAGACAGGGGGTTGAAAAACTGTTTTTT

J: TRBJ1-2
D: .
V: TRBV5-1
size: .
CDR3: CASSLEHNYGYTF
DNA: TGCGCCAGCAGCTTGGAACACAACTATGGCTACACCTTC

J: TRBJ2-4
D: .
V: TRBV7-8
size: .
CDR3: CASSLGGSKNIQYF
DNA: TGTGCCAGCAGCCTAGGTGGCTCCAAAAACATTCAGTACTTC

J: TRBJ2-7
D: .
V: TRBV5-6
size: .
CDR3: CASSLRTYSEQYF
DNA: TGTGCCAGCAGCCTCAGGACCTATTCCGAGCAGTACTTC

J: TRBJ2-5
D: .
V: TRBV6-5
size: .
CDR3: CASTDGNEETQYF
DNA: TGTGCCAGCACCGACGGAAACGAAGAGACCCAGTACTTC

J: TRBJ2-7
D: TRBD2
V: TRBV2
size: .
CDR3: CASRGSGRSYEQYF
DNA: TGTGCCAGCAGGGGAAGCGGGAGATCCTACGAGCAGTACTTC

J: TRBJ1-3
D: .
V: TRBV4-1
size: few
CDR3: CASSQFGRRSGNTIYF
DNA: TGCGCCAGCAGCCAATTCGGACGGAGATCTGGAAACACCATATATTTT

J: TRBJ2-3
D: .
V: TRBV7-6
size: .
CDR3: CASSPNRRGREDTQYF
DNA: TGTGCCAGCAGCCCTAACCGGAGGGGGAGGGAAGATACGCAGTATTTT

J: TRBJ1-6
D: .
V: TRBV6-5
size: .
CDR3: CASSFSRTGGNSPLHF
DNA: TGTGCCAGCAGTTTCTCAAGGACGGGTGGGAATTCACCCCTCCACTTT

J: TRBJ2-1
D: .
V: TRBV29-1
size: .
CDR3: CSVIPTVSSYNEQFF
DNA: TGCAGCGTCATTCCGACGGTAAGCTCCTACAATGAGCAGTTCTTC

J: TRBJ1-2
D: .
V: TRBV5-6
size: .
CDR3: CASSLLGQNYGYTF
DNA: TGTGCCAGCAGCTTGCTAGGACAGAACTATGGCTACACCTTC

J: TRBJ2-1
D: .
V: TRBV7-9
size: .
CDR3: CASSLANGDYNEQFF
DNA: TGTGCCAGCAGCTTAGCGAACGGGGACTACAATGAGCAGTTCTTC

J: TRBJ2-7
D: TRBD2
V: TRBV7-6
size: .
CDR3: CASSSQAGERYEQYF
DNA: TGTGCCAGCAGCTCCCAAGCGGGAGAGAGATACGAGCAGTACTTC

J: TRBJ1-1
D: .
V: TRBV7-2
size: .
CDR3: CASSLRPGGNTEAFF
DNA: TGTGCCAGCAGCTTAAGACCCGGGGGAAACACTGAAGCTTTCTTT

J: TRBJ1-2
D: .
V: TRBV10-3
size: .
CDR3: CAISEIPQYGYTF
DNA: TGTGCCATCAGTGAGATCCCACAATATGGCTACACCTTC

J: TRBJ1-3
D: TRBD1
V: TRBV6-5
size: .
CDR3: CASSYNRDSLGNTIYF
DNA: TGTGCCAGCAGTTATAACCGGGACAGCTTGGGAAACACCATATATTTT

J: TRBJ2-5
D: .
V: TRBV7-8
size: .
CDR3: CASSLAGGAETQYF
DNA: TGTGCCAGCAGCTTAGCGGGGGGCGCGGAGACCCAGTACTTC

J: TRBJ1-5
D: .
V: TRBV28
size: .
CDR3: CASSPPRDARGNQPQHF
DNA: TGTGCCAGCAGTCCCCCCCGGGACGCAAGAGGTAATCAGCCCCAGCATTTT

J: TRBJ1-4
D: TRBD1
V: TRBV6-1
size: .
CDR3: CASRLGQAFNEKLFF
DNA: TGTGCCAGCAGACTTGGACAGGCCTTTAATGAAAAACTGTTTTTT

J: TRBJ1-6
D: .
V: TRBV7-9
size: .
CDR3: CASSSYSSYNSPLHF
DNA: TGTGCCAGCAGCTCATACAGCTCCTATAATTCACCCCTCCACTTT

J: TRBJ1-6
D: .
V: TRBV5-6
size: .
CDR3: CASSDLLAVSPLHF
DNA: TGTGCCAGCAGCGACCTACTCGCAGTCTCACCCCTCCACTTT